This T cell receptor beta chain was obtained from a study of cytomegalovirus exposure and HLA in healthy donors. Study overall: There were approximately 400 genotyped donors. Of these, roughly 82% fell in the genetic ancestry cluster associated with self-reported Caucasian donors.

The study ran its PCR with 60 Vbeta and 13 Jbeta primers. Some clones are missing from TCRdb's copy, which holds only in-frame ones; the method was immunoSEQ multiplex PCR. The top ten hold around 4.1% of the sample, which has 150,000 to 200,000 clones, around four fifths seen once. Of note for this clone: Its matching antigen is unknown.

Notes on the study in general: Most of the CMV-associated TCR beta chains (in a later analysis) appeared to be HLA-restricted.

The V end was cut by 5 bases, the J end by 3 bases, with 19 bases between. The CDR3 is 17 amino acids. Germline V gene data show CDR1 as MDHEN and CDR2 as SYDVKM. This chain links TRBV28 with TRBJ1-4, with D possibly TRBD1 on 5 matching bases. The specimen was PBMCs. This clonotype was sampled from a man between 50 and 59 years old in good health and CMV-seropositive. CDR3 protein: CASSPSGGAGSNEKLFF. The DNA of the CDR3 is TGTGCCAGCAGTCCCTCGGGAGGGGCGGGTTCTAATGAAAAACTGTTTTTT.